This is a list of T cell receptor beta chains from one sample in a study of blood T cells in healthy people across ages. One entry per CDR3 protein, called by TCRdb with MiXCR from the 5' RACE reads. The sample shows around 2 million distinct CDR3 sequences, approximately 39% of them seen only once. Sequenced input: blood. These receptor sequences come from a human donor in good health. The CDR3 runs from the conserved cysteine through the conserved F or W. The D gene is left open where the match is weak. The size entry is marked missing in some rows and otherwise reads once, few, many or a size class.

D | size | J | V | CDR3 | DNA
. | few | TRBJ1-4 | TRBV6-6 | CASSYSMGETNEKLFF | TGTGCCAGCAGTTACTCGATGGGGGAGACTAATGAAAAACTGTTTTTT
. | . | TRBJ1-2 | TRBV5-1 | CASSLDDGTTAAGYTF | TGCGCCAGCAGCTTGGACGACGGGACAACCGCGGCTGGCTACACCTTC
. | . | TRBJ2-3 | TRBV11-2 | CASSPGVRVTDTQYF | TGTGCCAGCAGCCCAGGTGTGAGGGTTACAGATACGCAGTATTTT
. | . | TRBJ2-7 | TRBV7-2 | CASSLELWGEQYF | TGTGCCAGCAGCTTAGAACTATGGGGCGAGCAGTACTTC
. | . | TRBJ1-2 | TRBV7-2 | CASSWGITVYGYTF | TGTGCCAGCAGCTGGGGGATTACCGTCTATGGCTACACCTTC
. | few | TRBJ2-1 | TRBV29-1 | CSVAALPNREFYDEQFF | TGCAGCGTTGCCGCCCTCCCTAACAGGGAGTTCTACGATGAGCAGTTCTTC
TRBD1 | few | TRBJ2-7 | TRBV7-9 | CASSPEWGQGYEQYF | TGTGCCAGCAGCCCCGAGTGGGGACAGGGCTACGAGCAGTACTTC
. | few | TRBJ1-4 | TRBV4-1 | CASRPFRGEKLFF | TGCGCCAGCAGGCCCTTTCGAGGAGAAAAACTGTTTTTT
. | few | TRBJ1-2 | TRBV15 | CATSTRFYGYTF | TGTGCCACCAGCACGAGGTTCTATGGCTACACCTTC
. | . | TRBJ1-5 | TRBV29-1 | CSVAAGYGQPQHF | TGCAGCGTCGCGGCAGGGTATGGACAGCCCCAGCATTTT
. | few | TRBJ2-7 | TRBV27 | CASIGGDSYEQYF | TGTGCCAGCATCGGCGGGGATTCCTACGAGCAGTACTTC
. | . | TRBJ2-7 | TRBV5-1 | CASSSKAGTDEQYF | TGCGCCAGCAGCTCGAAGGCGGGGACGGATGAGCAGTACTTC
TRBD2 | few | TRBJ2-1 | TRBV6-5 | CASSLLPAGDYNEQFF | TGTGCCAGCAGTTTGCTTCCAGCGGGGGACTACAATGAGCAGTTCTTC
. | few | TRBJ2-7 | TRBV5-6 | CASSPAPTQTYYEQYF | TGTGCCAGCAGCCCTGCTCCCACCCAAACCTACTACGAGCAGTACTTC
. | . | TRBJ2-1 | TRBV27 | CASSPSAGSVGNEQFF | TGTGCCAGCAGTCCTTCTGCAGGGTCGGTAGGCAATGAGCAGTTCTTC
. | . | TRBJ2-7 | TRBV6-6 | CASSYSTEDPYEQYF | TGTGCCAGCAGTTACTCTACTGAGGACCCCTACGAGCAGTACTTC
. | . | TRBJ2-7 | TRBV4-1 | CASSQDLRSEQYF | TGCGCCAGCAGCCAAGATCTTAGGTCAGAGCAGTACTTC
. | few | TRBJ2-1 | TRBV20-1 | CSASPRTEQFF | TGCAGTGCTAGTCCCCGTACTGAGCAGTTCTTC
. | . | TRBJ2-3 | TRBV5-1 | CASSLTPEDTQYF | TGCGCCAGCAGCTTGACGCCGGAAGATACGCAGTATTTT
. | . | TRBJ2-1 | TRBV19 | CASSRRVAYNEQFF | TGTGCCAGTAGTCGGCGGGTGGCCTACAATGAGCAGTTCTTC
TRBD1 | . | TRBJ1-1 | TRBV29-1 | CSVSAAGGASSEAFF | TGCAGCGTGTCAGCGGCAGGGGGCGCAAGTTCTGAAGCTTTCTTT
. | . | TRBJ1-1 | TRBV20-1 | CSARDTRDTEAFF | TGCAGTGCTAGAGACACCCGAGACACTGAAGCTTTCTTT
. | few | TRBJ1-2 | TRBV5-1 | CASSLKSQGHLGDGYTF | TGCGCCAGCAGCTTGAAATCACAGGGCCACTTGGGAGATGGCTACACCTTC
TRBD1 | . | TRBJ1-2 | TRBV2 | CASTKDRQGGAYGYTF | TGTGCCAGCACCAAAGACAGACAGGGGGGCGCTTATGGCTACACCTTC
. | few | TRBJ1-1 | TRBV12-3/TRBV12-4 | CASSCRRGGTEAFF | TGTGCCAGCAGTTGCAGGAGAGGGGGTACTGAAGCTTTCTTT
TRBD1 | few | TRBJ1-2 | TRBV7-9 | CASSRGQDSYHYGYTF | TGTGCCAGCAGCCGCGGACAGGACTCCTATCACTATGGCTACACCTTC
. | few | TRBJ2-4 | TRBV5-1 | CASSLAGAMEQYF | TGCGCCAGCAGCTTGGCCGGGGCCATGGAGCAGTACTTC
. | . | TRBJ1-5 | TRBV30 | CAWSPGSGNQPQHF | TGTGCCTGGAGCCCGGGGAGCGGCAATCAGCCCCAGCATTTT
. | . | TRBJ2-6 | TRBV5-5 | CASSLAIQYRSGANVLTF | TGTGCCAGCAGCTTGGCGATCCAGTACCGCTCTGGGGCCAACGTCCTGACTTTC
. | few | TRBJ1-4 | TRBV2 | CASSVEKLFF | TGTGCCAGCAGTGTTGAAAAACTGTTTTTT
. | . | TRBJ2-6 | TRBV6-5 | CASSYVVGGTSGANVLTF | TGTGCCAGCAGTTACGTTGTGGGCGGGACCTCTGGGGCCAACGTCCTGACTTTC
. | . | TRBJ1-5 | TRBV7-8 | CASSFLGPRGYNQPQHF | TGTGCCAGCAGCTTTCTCGGCCCCCGAGGGTACAATCAGCCCCAGCATTTT
TRBD2 | few | TRBJ2-5 | TRBV20-1 | CSAPDSGDQETQYF | TGCAGTGCTCCAGATAGCGGGGACCAAGAGACCCAGTACTTC
TRBD2 | once | TRBJ2-1 | TRBV24-1 | CVTSGSTGGEQFF | TGTGTCACCAGTGGTTCTACCGGGGGGGAGCAGTTCTTC
TRBD2 | few | TRBJ2-7 | TRBV4-2 | CASSQDLMASGFSYEQYF | TGTGCCAGCAGCCAAGATCTTATGGCTAGCGGGTTTTCCTACGAGCAGTACTTC
. | . | TRBJ1-2 | TRBV27 | CASSLGLHFRYTF | TGTGCCAGCAGTTTAGGGCTCCATTTTCGCTACACCTTC
. | . | TRBJ2-1 | TRBV29-1 | CRVDGSSYNEQFF | TGCAGAGTAGACGGGAGCTCCTACAATGAGCAGTTCTTC
. | . | TRBJ2-7 | TRBV20-1 | CSARTATHYEQYF | TGCAGTGCTAGGACAGCGACCCACTACGAGCAGTACTTC
TRBD2 | . | TRBJ2-1 | TRBV3-1 | CASSLLPGLGSCNEQFF | TGTGCCAGCAGCCTCCTACCGGGACTAGGGTCCTGCAATGAGCAGTTCTTC
. | few | TRBJ1-1 | TRBV12-3/TRBV12-4 | CASSFSGGRWAFF | TGTGCCAGCAGTTTCTCGGGGGGGCGGTGGGCTTTCTTT
TRBD2 | . | TRBJ2-6 | TRBV4-2 | CASSQDRGELSSGANVLTF | TGTGCCAGCAGCCAAGATCGGGGGGAGTTAAGCTCTGGGGCCAACGTCCTGACTTTC
TRBD1 | . | TRBJ1-2 | TRBV28 | CASRPGTGALWNGYTF | TGTGCCAGCAGACCCGGGACAGGGGCCCTCTGGAATGGCTACACCTTC
. | . | TRBJ2-3 | TRBV12-5 | CASATRGAPTDTQYF | TGTGCTAGTGCCACGCGGGGAGCTCCCACAGATACGCAGTATTTT
. | many | TRBJ2-6 | TRBV6-2/TRBV6-3 | CASSYGTHSGANVLTF | TGTGCCAGCAGTTACGGGACCCACTCTGGGGCCAACGTCCTGACTTTC
. | . | TRBJ2-7 | TRBV7-9 | CASSKMGQTSSYEQYF | TGTGCCAGCAGCAAAATGGGACAAACGAGCTCCTACGAGCAGTACTTC
TRBD2 | few | TRBJ2-3 | TRBV29-1 | CSVVRTSQDTQYF | TGCAGCGTTGTGCGGACTAGTCAAGATACGCAGTATTTT
. | . | TRBJ2-1 | TRBV6-5 | CASSVKRNNEQFF | TGTGCCAGCAGTGTAAAACGGAACAATGAGCAGTTCTTC
. | few | TRBJ1-2 | TRBV12-3/TRBV12-4 | CASSQGQSGYTF | TGTGCCAGCAGCCAAGGACAGAGCGGCTACACCTTC
. | few | TRBJ1-1 | TRBV20-1 | CSATRGDTEAFF | TGCAGTGCTACCAGAGGGGACACTGAAGCTTTCTTT
. | . | TRBJ2-7 | TRBV2 | CASRGYQVSYEQYF | TGTGCCAGCAGGGGGTATCAAGTCTCCTACGAGCAGTACTTC
TRBD1 | many | TRBJ2-7 | TRBV29-1 | CSVWTGGEQYF | TGCAGCGTTTGGACAGGGGGCGAGCAGTACTTC